This record covers a single T cell receptor (beta chain). What it binds is unknown. This specimen belongs to a study of T cell responses to AZD1222 COVID-19 vaccine. The study, taken as a whole, reports: When two AZD1222 doses had been given, Spike-specific TCR breadth and depth rose. Across the whole spike, CD4 TCRs peaked at regions 160-218 and 743-854. Only after the peak T cell response were repertoires sampled.

The assay was immunoSEQ multiplex PCR, and TCRdb's table has in-frame clones only and misses some. The table records some 30,000 clones, around 84% of them present only once. Germline CDR1 MDHEN, CDR2 SYDVKM. CDR3 size: 16 residues. Trimming removed 2 bases from V and 0 bases from J; junction bases left unmatched: 5. Second-dose schedules of about 4 or about 12 weeks were combined. This sequence originates from an adult who received the AZD1222 COVID-19 vaccine. The genes are TRBV28 and TRBJ2-5; TRBD2 matches 8 bases. This specimen was peripheral blood, taken 28 days after the second AZD1222 dose. CDR3 sequence (DNA): TGTGCCAGCAGTTTAAGGTCAGCGGGGGACCAAGAGACCCAGTACTTC. Translation: CASSLRSAGDQETQYF.